This T cell receptor (beta chain) was retrieved from a study of identical twins. TCRdb reprocessed the 5' RACE reads with MiXCR, giving one entry per CDR3 protein. In the table there are a few hundred thousand distinct CDR3 sequences, over 9.5% of which are singletons. This clonotype was recorded a few times. Its specificity is unknown. Whole-study findings and limits: Out-of-frame alpha sequences shared by twins were enriched for low generation probability.

The CDR3 extends over 13 amino acids. Trimming removed 8 bases from V and 5 bases from J, with 15 bases in between. Germline CDR1 reads SGHTA; CDR2 reads FQGNSA. The same specimen was also included in a second study, on yellow fever vaccine responses in identical twins.

This clonotype originated in a woman between 18 and 29 years old in good health. The V call is TRBV7-2, the J call TRBJ2-5; D possibly corresponds to TRBD2 (5 bases). Sequences were obtained from memory (CD45RO+) T cells sorted from blood. The CDR3 sequence: CASGPPGIETQYF. The CDR3 bases are TGTGCCAGCGGACCCCCGGGAATTGAGACCCAGTACTTC.